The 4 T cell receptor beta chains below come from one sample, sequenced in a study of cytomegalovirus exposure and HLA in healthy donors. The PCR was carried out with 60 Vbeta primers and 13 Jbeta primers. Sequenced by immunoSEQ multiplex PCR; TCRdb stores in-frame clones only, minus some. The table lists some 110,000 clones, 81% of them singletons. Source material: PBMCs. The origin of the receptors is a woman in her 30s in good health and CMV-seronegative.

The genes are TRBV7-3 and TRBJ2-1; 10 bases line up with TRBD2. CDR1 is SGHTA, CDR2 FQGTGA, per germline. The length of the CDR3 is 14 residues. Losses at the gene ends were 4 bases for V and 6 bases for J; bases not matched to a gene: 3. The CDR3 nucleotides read TGTGCCAGCAGCTCGGGACTAGCGCTCAATGAGCAGTTCTTC. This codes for CASSSGLALNEQFF.

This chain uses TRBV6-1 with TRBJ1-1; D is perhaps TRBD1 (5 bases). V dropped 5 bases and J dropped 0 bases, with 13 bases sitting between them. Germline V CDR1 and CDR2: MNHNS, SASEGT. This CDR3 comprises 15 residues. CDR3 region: CASSLAGNLNTEAFF. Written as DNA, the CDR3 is TGTGCCAGCAGTCTCGCAGGGAATTTGAACACTGAAGCTTTCTTT.

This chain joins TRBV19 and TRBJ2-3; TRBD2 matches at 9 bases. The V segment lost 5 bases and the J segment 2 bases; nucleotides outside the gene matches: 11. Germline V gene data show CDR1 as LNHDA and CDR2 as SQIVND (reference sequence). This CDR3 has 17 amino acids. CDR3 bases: TGTGCCAGTAGTTATTGGTTAGCGGGAGTAAACACAGATACGCAGTATTTT. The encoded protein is CASSYWLAGVNTDTQYF.

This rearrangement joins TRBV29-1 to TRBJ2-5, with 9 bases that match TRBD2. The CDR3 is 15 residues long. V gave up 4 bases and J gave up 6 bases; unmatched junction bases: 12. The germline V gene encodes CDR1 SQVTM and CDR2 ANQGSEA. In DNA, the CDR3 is TGCAGCGTTGGGGTGCGGGAGGGGGTTTTGCAGACCCAGTACTTC. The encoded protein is CSVGVREGVLQTQYF.